This T cell receptor (beta chain) was sequenced for a study of T cell responses to AZD1222 COVID-19 vaccine. Study observations and caveats: Baseline seropositives among AZD1222 recipients totaled only five to seven. White British donors predominated, females outnumbered males, and clonal diversity was possibly underestimated. Researchers report vaccine-associated CD4 TCRs spanning spike, with dominance at 160-218 and 743-854.

As concerns this clone: What it recognizes is unknown.

CDR3 length: 14 residues. The ends lost 6 bases at V and 3 bases at J; junction bases unmatched: 8. The V gene's germline CDR1 is SGHVS and CDR2 FQNEAQ. Sequencing used immunoSEQ multiplex PCR; TCRdb keeps in-frame clones, though not all of them. The sample lists roughly 81,000 clones, 65% to 90% occurring once. The receptor was derived from an adult in good health. This material consisted of peripheral blood, taken on day 0 of AZD1222 vaccination. The chain uses TRBV7-8 and TRBJ2-7; 7 bases agree with TRBD2. The CDR3 nucleotides are TGTGCCAGCAGTGAACGCGGGAGTCGCTACGAGCAGTACTTC. The encoded protein is CASSERGSRYEQYF.